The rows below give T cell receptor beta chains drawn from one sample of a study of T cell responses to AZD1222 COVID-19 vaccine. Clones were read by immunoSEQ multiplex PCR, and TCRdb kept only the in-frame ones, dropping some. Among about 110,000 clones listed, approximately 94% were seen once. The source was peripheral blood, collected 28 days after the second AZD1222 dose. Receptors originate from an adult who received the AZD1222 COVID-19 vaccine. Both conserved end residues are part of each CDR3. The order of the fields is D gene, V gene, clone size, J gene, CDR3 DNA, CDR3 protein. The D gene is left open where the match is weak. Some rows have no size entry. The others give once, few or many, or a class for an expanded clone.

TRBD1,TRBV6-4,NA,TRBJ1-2,TGTGCCAGCAGTGACTCTGGGACAGGGGCTTTCGATGGCTACACCTTC,CASSDSGTGAFDGYTF
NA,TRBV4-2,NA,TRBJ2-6,TGTGCCAGCAGCCAAGACAGGGGCTCTGGGGCCAACGTCCTGACTTTC,CASSQDRGSGANVLTF
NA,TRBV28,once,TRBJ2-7,TGTGCCAGCAGTTTAGAGGGCTACGAGCAGTACTTC,CASSLEGYEQYF
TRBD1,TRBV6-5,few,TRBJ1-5,TGTGCCAGCAGTTACGCCCAGGGGGACAGCAATCAGCCCCAGCATTTT,CASSYAQGDSNQPQHF
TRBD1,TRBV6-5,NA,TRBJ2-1,TGTGCCACCCAACCGACGTTGCCGCAGGGGGTGCAGTTCTTC,CATQPTLPQGVQFF
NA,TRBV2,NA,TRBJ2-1,TGTGCCAGCCCCGAGCACCAGGGCGGCAATGAGCAGTTCTTC,CASPEHQGGNEQFF
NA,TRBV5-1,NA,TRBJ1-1,TGCGCCAGCAGCTCAAACACTGAAGCTTTCTTT,CASSSNTEAFF
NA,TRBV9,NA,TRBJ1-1,TGTGCCAGCAGCGCTTTGACAGGAATGAACACTGAAGCTTTCTTT,CASSALTGMNTEAFF
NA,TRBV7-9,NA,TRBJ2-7,TGTGCCAGCAGCCTTCCAACCACCAACACCTACGAGCAGTACTTC,CASSLPTTNTYEQYF
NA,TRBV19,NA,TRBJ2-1,TGTGCCAGTAGTACCGGACTCCCCAATGAGCAGTTCTTC,CASSTGLPNEQFF
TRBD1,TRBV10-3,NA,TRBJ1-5,TGTGCCATCAGTGCGGACAGGGATGGCCAGCCCCAGCATTTT,CAISADRDGQPQHF
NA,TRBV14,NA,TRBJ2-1,TGTGCCAGCAGCCCCCCCGGCGGGGGCCCGGCCTACAATGAGCAGTTCTTC,CASSPPGGGPAYNEQFF
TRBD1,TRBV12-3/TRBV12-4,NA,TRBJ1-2,TGTGCCAGCAGTTTCGACAGGGGGCTCGGCTACACCTTC,CASSFDRGLGYTF
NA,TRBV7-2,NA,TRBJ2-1,TGTGCCAGCAGCCCAAGTAGGGCCGTGGACCAAGGCCAGTTCTTC,CASSPSRAVDQGQFF
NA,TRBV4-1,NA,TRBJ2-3,TGCGCCAGCAGGCTTTGGTGGGGGACAGATACGCAGTATTTT,CASRLWWGTDTQYF
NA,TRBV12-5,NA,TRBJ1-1,TGTGCTAGTGGTTTGTATGGTGAAGCTTTCTTT,CASGLYGEAFF
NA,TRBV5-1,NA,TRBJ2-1,TGCGCCAGCAGCTTGGTCGGGGGTTACGCCAATGAGCAGTTCTTC,CASSLVGGYANEQFF
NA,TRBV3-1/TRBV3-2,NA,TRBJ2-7,TGTGCCAGCAGCCCCTTCGGGACTTTGGCCTACGAGCAGTACTTC,CASSPFGTLAYEQYF
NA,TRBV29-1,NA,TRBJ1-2,TGCAGCGTTGGACAAGGGGCCACCGACTCTGGCTACACCTTC,CSVGQGATDSGYTF
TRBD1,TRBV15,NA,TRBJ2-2,TGTGCCACCAGCAGAGTACAGGGGCCCTACACCGGGGAGCTGTTTTTT,CATSRVQGPYTGELFF
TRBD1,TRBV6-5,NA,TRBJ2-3,TGTGCCAGCAGTTACACGGGACAGTTTGCCACGCAGTATTTT,CASSYTGQFATQYF
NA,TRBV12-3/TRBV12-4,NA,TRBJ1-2,TGTGCCAGCAGTTTAGGGGATACCTATGGCTACACCTTC,CASSLGDTYGYTF
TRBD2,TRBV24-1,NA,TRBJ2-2,TGTGCCACCAGTGATGCTAGCGGTAACACCGGGGAGCTGTTTTTT,CATSDASGNTGELFF
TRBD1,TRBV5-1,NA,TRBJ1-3,TGCGCCAGCAGCCCGGAACCCGGGACAGGGAATGGAAACACCATATATTTT,CASSPEPGTGNGNTIYF
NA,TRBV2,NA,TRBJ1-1,TGTGCCAGCAAACGAATGGTGGGCACTGAAGCTTTCTTT,CASKRMVGTEAFF
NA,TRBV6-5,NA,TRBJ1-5,TGTGCCGCACAGAACTATAGGGGGGCCAATCAGCCCCAGCATTTT,CAAQNYRGANQPQHF
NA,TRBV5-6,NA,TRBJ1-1,TGTGCCAGCATTCGGGCAGGGGTAGGGACTGAAGCTTTCTTT,CASIRAGVGTEAFF
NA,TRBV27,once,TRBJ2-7,TGTGCCAGCAGTTTAATCAACATCGGTCGGCAGTACTTC,CASSLINIGRQYF
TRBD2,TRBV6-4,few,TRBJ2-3,TGTGCCAGCAGCCATGGGACTAGCGGCACAGATACGCAGTATTTT,CASSHGTSGTDTQYF
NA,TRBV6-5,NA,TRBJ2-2,TGTGCCAGCAGTAATAGTTGGGCCGGGGAGCTGTTTTTT,CASSNSWAGELFF
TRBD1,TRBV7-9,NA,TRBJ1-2,TGTGCCAGCAGCTCTCCAAACAGGGGCTTCCTCTATGGCTACACCTTC,CASSSPNRGFLYGYTF
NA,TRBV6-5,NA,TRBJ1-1,TGTGCCAGCAGCATAAAATACAGGGTGAACACTGAAGCTTTCTTT,CASSIKYRVNTEAFF
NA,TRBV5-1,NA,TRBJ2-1,TGCGCCAGCAGCTCCCGAGGAGATACCTACAATGAGCAGTTCTTC,CASSSRGDTYNEQFF
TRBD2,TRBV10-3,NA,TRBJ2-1,TGTGCCGTCCTAGCGGGGGGGCCATCCAATGAGCAGTTCTTC,CAVLAGGPSNEQFF
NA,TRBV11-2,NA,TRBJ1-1,TGTGCCAGCAGCAGTAGGAGGTACACTGAAGCTTTCTTT,CASSSRRYTEAFF
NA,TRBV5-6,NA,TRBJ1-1,TGTGCCAGCAGCTTGGGCGGGTTCGGACGTAACACTGAAGCTTTCTTT,CASSLGGFGRNTEAFF
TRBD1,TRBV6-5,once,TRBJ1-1,TGTGCCAGCAGTAAACAGGGGCACATGAACACTGAAGCTTTCTTT,CASSKQGHMNTEAFF
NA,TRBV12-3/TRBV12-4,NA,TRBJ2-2,TGTGCCAGCAGTCCCCAGAACACCGGGGAGCTGTTTTTT,CASSPQNTGELFF
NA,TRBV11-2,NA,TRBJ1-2,TGTGCCAGCAGCTCGACGAACTATGGCTACACCTTC,CASSSTNYGYTF
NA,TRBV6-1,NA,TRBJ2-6,TGTGCCAGCAGTGATAGGTTCTCTGGGGCCAACGTCCTGACTTTC,CASSDRFSGANVLTF
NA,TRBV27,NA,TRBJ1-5,TGTGCCAGCAGTTTGGGGAGCAATCAGCCCCAGCATTTT,CASSLGSNQPQHF
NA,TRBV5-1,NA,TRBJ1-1,TGCGCCAGCAGCTTAGACGACAGGCTGCTGGCTGAAGCTTTCTTT,CASSLDDRLLAEAFF
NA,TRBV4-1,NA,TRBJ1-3,TGCGCCAGCAGCCAGTGGTTCCGCAGCTCTGGAAACACCATATATTTT,CASSQWFRSSGNTIYF
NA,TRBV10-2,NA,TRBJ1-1,TGCGCCAGCAGTGAGTCGGGGGGGGAAGCTTTCTTT,CASSESGGEAFF
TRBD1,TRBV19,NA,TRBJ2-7,TGTGCCAGTTCCCGGACAGGGAGTACAAGCTCCTACGAGCAGTACTTC,CASSRTGSTSSYEQYF
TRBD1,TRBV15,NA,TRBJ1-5,TGTGCCACCAGCAAAGGGGGCGAGAATCAGCCCCAGCATTTT,CATSKGGENQPQHF
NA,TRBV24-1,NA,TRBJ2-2,TGTGCCACCAGGGGACCGGTAGGGTCCGGGGAGCTGTTTTTT,CATRGPVGSGELFF
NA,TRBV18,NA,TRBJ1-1,TGTGCCAGCTCACCACCCAGTATGAACACTGAAGCTTTCTTT,CASSPPSMNTEAFF
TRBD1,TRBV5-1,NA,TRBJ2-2,TGCGCCAGCAGATACGGCCAGGGGGCCAACGGGGAGCTGTTTTTT,CASRYGQGANGELFF
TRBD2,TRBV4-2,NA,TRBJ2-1,TGTGCCAGCAGAGACCTAGCGGCGTTCTACAATGAGCAGTTCTTC,CASRDLAAFYNEQFF
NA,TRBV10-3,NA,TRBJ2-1,TGTGCCATCAGTGAGTCTGGGGTTTACAATGAGCAGTTCTTC,CAISESGVYNEQFF
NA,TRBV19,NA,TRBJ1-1,TGTGCCAGCACAACAAATGGGGCAGGGAACACTGAAGCTTTCTTT,CASTTNGAGNTEAFF
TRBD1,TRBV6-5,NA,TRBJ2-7,TGTGCCAGCAGTAACCGGGACAGGGTCCTGGGCGAGCAGTACTTC,CASSNRDRVLGEQYF
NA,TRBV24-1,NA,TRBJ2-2,TGTGCCACCAGTGCCCACCGGGACACCGGACCTGGTCCCGGGGAGCTGTTTTTT,CATSAHRDTGPGPGELFF